These 20 T cell receptor delta chains originate from one sample sequenced in a study of gamma-delta T cells after stem cell transplantation. TCRdb re-called the RT-PCR reads using CATT. Among about 1,200 delta-chain clones, approximately 2.9% were seen once, and the ten largest hold over 25%. The sequenced sample consisted of gamma-delta T cells. Receptors originate from a human donor. It is not recorded whose cells these are; they may come from a transplant donor.

In its sample, this clone ranks as medium-sized. This is likely an artifact of a read error, given a far larger clone one base away. The chain is built from TRDV2 and TRDJ1, with 12 bases matching TRDD3. CDR3 length: 19 residues. Per the germline V gene, CDR1 is GEAIGNYY and CDR2 is EKD. Here the CDR3 reads CACDTIYRTGGYHTDKPIF. CDR3 coding DNA: TGTGCCTGTGACACAATATACCGTACTGGGGGATACCACACCGATAAACCCATCTTT.

By share, this clone ranks as medium-sized. A far bigger clonotype differs at one base, so this is likely a read error. V usage is TRDV2 and J usage is TRDJ1; 13 bases fit TRDD3. Germline V CDR1 and CDR2: GEAIGNYY, EKD. The CDR3 has 19 residues. The ends lost 3 bases at V and 1 base at J; junction bases unmatched: 13. CDR3 DNA sequence: TGTGCCTGTGACGCCCTTATACTGGGGGATACGGCTACCACCGATAAACTCATCTTT. Residues: CACDALILGDTATTDKLIF.

This clone is medium-sized. Other DNA sequences of this sample code for an identical CDR3. This chain links TRDV2 with TRDJ1; TRDD3 agrees at 7 bases. The V segment lost 7 bases and the J segment 2 bases; nucleotides outside the gene matches: 9. CDR1 and CDR2 from the germline V gene are GEAIGNYY and EKD. This CDR3 spans 14 amino acids. The CDR3 loop is CACSELGKTDKLIF. DNA of the CDR3: TGTGCCTGCTCCGAACTGGGGAAAACCGATAAACTCATCTTT.

The chain joins TRDV2 to TRDJ1, with D unclear. Germline CDR1 and CDR2: GEAIGNYY and EKD. The CDR3 has 17 residues. V was clipped by 0 bases and J by 4 bases, with 20 bases between them. The CDR3, as DNA: TGTGCCTGTGACACCGTCCTCCGTCTCCCGCAAAACGATAAACTCATCTTT. This gives the protein CACDTVLRLPQNDKLIF.

This clone was seen many times. The genes are TRDV3 and TRDJ1; no firm D call. Germline-derived CDR1 and CDR2 are TVYSNPD and GDNSRS (reference sequence). The CDR3 has 16 residues. V shed 2 bases and J shed 0 bases, with 19 bases lying between them. CDR3 coding DNA: TGTGCCTTTTTGGGCAAGTGGGCTCAGTACACCGATAAACTCATCTTT. Translation gives CAFLGKWAQYTDKLIF.

This clone was seen a few times. With only one base between it and a far larger clone, this is likely a read error. Other nucleotide sequences in the sample specify the same CDR3. The chain is built from TRDV2 and TRDJ1; tentatively, D is TRDD3 (5 bases). The V gene's germline CDR1 is GEAIGNYY and CDR2 EKD. V lost 1 base to trimming and J lost 0 bases, with 8 bases between them. CDR3 length: 14 residues. The CDR3 nucleotides read TGTGCCTGTGACACTTGGGGAAACACCGATAAACTCATCTTT. Encoded protein: CACDTWGNTDKLIF.

This clone was seen a handful of times. A far larger clone lies a single base away; this is likely a read error. Other DNA sequences in this sample translate to the same CDR3. Written as DNA, the CDR3 is TGTGCCTGTGACGCGGTTCCTACAGTTCATGTACTGGGTGATACCGCCGATAAACTCATCTTT. It translates to CACDAVPTVHVLGDTADKLIF. The rearrangement uses TRDV2 and TRDJ1; possibly TRDD2 for D (7 bases). The germline V gene encodes CDR1 GEAIGNYY and CDR2 EKD. There are 21 residues in the CDR3. Deletions cut 3 bases from V and 3 bases from J, with 34 bases between.

This clone was counted between two and nine times. A far larger clone is one base from this, pointing to a likely read error. The chain's CDR3 is CARDPLLGDTGNTDKLIF. The DNA for the CDR3 is TGTGCCCGTGACCCGTTACTGGGGGATACGGGGAACACCGATAAACTCATCTTT. V and J are TRDV2 and TRDJ1; TRDD3 agrees at 13 bases. The length of the CDR3 is 18 residues. The germline gives CDR1 GEAIGNYY, CDR2 EKD.

As for this clone: A far bigger clonotype differs at one base, so this is likely a read error. This sequence joins TRDV2 and TRDJ1; TRDD3 matches 12 bases. Germline assignment: CDR1 GEAIGNYY and CDR2 EKD. The CDR3 totals 18 residues. The CDR3 nucleotides are TGTGCCTGTGACCCTTTAGTACTGGGGGATACAGTCACCAATAAACTCATCTTT. Encoded protein: CACDPLVLGDTVTNKLIF.

Turning to this clone: TCRdb's protein, taken from a much larger clone, differs from this DNA's translation at residue 5, likely owing to a read error; the protein displayed comes from the DNA. This chain joins TRDV2 and TRDJ1; TRDD3 matches at 13 bases. The trim removed 1 base at V and 0 bases at J, leaving 7 bases unmatched. The CDR3 covers 18 residues. Germline values: CDR1 GEAIGNYY, CDR2 EKD. Here the CDR3 reads CACDTLLGDTGNTDKLIF. The CDR3, as DNA: TGTGCCTGTGACACTTTACTGGGGGATACGGGGAACACCGATAAACTCATCTTT.

Note on this clone: For this DNA, TCRdb reports the protein of a much larger clone, which diverges at residue 11, most likely from a read error; the protein presented here is translated directly from the DNA. V and J are TRDV2 and TRDJ1, with 10 positions matching TRDD3. CDR1 and CDR2 from the germline V gene are GEAIGNYY and EKD. V was pared by 3 bases and J by 1 base, with 10 bases of the junction left unmatched. The CDR3 is 17 residues long. The CDR3 spells CACDGVLGDPSTDKLIF. Here the CDR3 DNA reads TGTGCCTGTGACGGGGTACTGGGGGATCCGAGCACCGATAAACTCATCTTT.

This clone was recorded a few times. A read error likely explains this, since a far larger clone differs by one base. Other DNA sequences of this sample code for an identical CDR3. The rearrangement links TRDV2 to TRDJ1, with D maybe TRDD3 (6 bases). The ends were cut back, 7 bases at V and 1 base at J, with 24 bases in the middle. CDR3 size: 17 residues. The germline CDR1 and CDR2 sequences are GEAIGNYY and EKD. The CDR3 coding sequence is TGTGCCTGCGACCTCGTGGGGGCTTCGGCAATCACCGATAAACTCATCTTT. It is translated as CACDLVGASAITDKLIF.

This clone is deemed medium-sized. Given a far larger clone just one base away, this is likely a sequencing read error. The gene calls are TRDV2 and TRDJ1, with 13 nucleotides matching TRDD3. CDR1 is GEAIGNYY and CDR2 is EKD in the germline V gene. The CDR3 covers 20 residues. J was trimmed by 0 bases and V by 3 bases; bases with no gene match: 15. Here the CDR3 reads CACDLLGDTQEEGYTDKLIF. Written as DNA, the CDR3 is TGTGCCTGTGACCTACTGGGGGATACGCAGGAGGAAGGGTACACCGATAAACTCATCTTT.

Points on this clone: Since a far larger clone is one base different, this is likely a read error. J is TRDJ1 and V is TRDV2; 8 bases line up with TRDD3. Unmatched junction bases numbered 12, after V lost 5 bases and J lost 8 bases. The CDR3 sequence is 14 residues long. Germline values: CDR1 GEAIGNYY, CDR2 EKD. The chain's CDR3 is CACGPLRGDKKLIF. In DNA, the CDR3 is TGTGCCTGTGGCCCGTTACGGGGGGATAAAAAACTCATCTTT.

On this clone itself: TCRdb has a much larger clone's protein, which differs at residue 10 from the translation of this DNA, likely because of a read error; what is shown is the protein translated from the DNA. The rearrangement joins TRDV2 to TRDJ3; possibly TRDD2 or TRDD3 for D (6 bases each). Trimming took off 0 bases at V and 1 base at J, with 21 bases between the two ends. The germline CDR1 and CDR2 sequences are GEAIGNYY and EKD. CDR3 length: 21 residues. CDR3 nucleotides: TGTGCCTGTGACACCGCGGGATCCTACTTGGGGATGTCCTGGGACACCCGACAGATGTTTTTC. Its protein is CACDTAGSYLGMSWDTRQMFF.

Only a few counts were recorded for this clone. This likely came from a read error, as a far larger clone is one base away. The sample has other DNA sequences that encode this CDR3 too. CDR3 amino acids: CACDTWGNTDKLIF. The CDR3 DNA follows: TGTGCCTGCGACACTTGGGGGAACACCGATAAACTCATCTTT. V gene TRDV2 combines with J gene TRDJ1; TRDD3 agrees at 7 bases. The CDR3 contains 14 residues. The germline CDR1 and CDR2 sequences are GEAIGNYY and EKD.

Details on this clone: The likely explanation is a read error, given a far larger clone one base away. At the DNA level, this CDR3 is encoded by other sequences in the same sample as well. The chain uses TRDV2 and TRDJ1; a weak D match, TRDD3 (6 bases). There are 21 residues in the CDR3. Germline assignment: CDR1 GEAIGNYY and CDR2 EKD. The CDR3 spells CACDTVAPGDQAGGSIDKLIF. CDR3 DNA sequence: TGTGCCTGCGACACCGTAGCCCCTGGGGATCAAGCAGGGGGCTCGATCGATAAACTCATCTTT.

This clone was counted only a few times. With only one base between it and a far larger clone, this is likely a read error. Additional DNA sequences in this sample encode the identical CDR3. The chain uses TRDV2 and TRDJ3; 8 bases are a match to TRDD3. The germline gives CDR1 GEAIGNYY, CDR2 EKD. The CDR3 sequence is 19 residues long. V lost 4 bases to trimming and J lost 1 base; unmatched junction nucleotides: 11. DNA for the CDR3: TGTGCCTGTGATACCGTCTGGGGGAGTCTTTCCTGGGACACCCGACAGATGTTTTTC. Protein: CACDTVWGSLSWDTRQMFF.

The sample holds a few counts of this clone. TCRdb shows a much larger clone's protein in place of this DNA's translation, and the two differ at residue 7, likely through a read error; the protein shown is translated from the DNA. V and J are TRDV2 and TRDJ1; TRDD3 agrees at 7 bases. The CDR3 extends over 17 amino acids. The ends lost 3 bases at V and 0 bases at J; junction bases unmatched: 12. Germline values: CDR1 GEAIGNYY, CDR2 EKD. The DNA for the CDR3 is TGTGCCTGTGACGGGGTACCGGGGGATCCGAACACCGATAAACTCATCTTT. As protein: CACDGVPGDPNTDKLIF.

Within the sample, this clone is large. This specimen includes other DNA sequences encoding the same CDR3. The chain is built from TRDV2 and TRDJ1; 8 nucleotides line up with TRDD3. The CDR3 extends over 19 amino acids. Germline V gene sequence: CDR1 GEAIGNYY, CDR2 EKD. With V trimmed by 0 bases and J by 0 bases, 14 bases remained unmatched. Written as DNA, the CDR3 is TGTGCCTGTGACACCGTGACTGGGGGCTGGGGCCAGTACACCGATAAACTCATCTTT. Translated, it gives CACDTVTGGWGQYTDKLIF.